These T cell receptor beta chains were read from a single sample in a study of blood T cell repertoires in COVID-19. The data were produced by immunoSEQ multiplex PCR, yet TCRdb's version contains in-frame clones alone and is incomplete. The sample contains nearly 90,000 clones, 90% of which appear only once. Sequenced sample: peripheral blood. These receptors all come from a man younger than 35 with COVID-19, enrolled during active disease. CDR3s include the opening cysteine and the closing phenylalanine or tryptophan. A D gene is named only where the DNA matches it firmly. Clone size is given for some rows only: seen once, a few or many times, or a class if the clone is expanded.

TRBJ1-4 TRBV3-1/TRBV3-2 few - CASSQDLASNNEKLLF TGTGCCAGCAGCCAAGATCTAGCATCAAATAATGAAAAACTGCTTTTT
TRBJ1-5 TRBV7-8 - - CASSLGTLYSNQPQHF TGTGCCAGCAGCTTAGGCACCCTCTATAGCAATCAGCCCCAGCATTTT
TRBJ2-7 TRBV7-9 - TRBD2 CASSFSGRDYEQYF TGTGCCAGCAGCTTTAGCGGGAGGGACTACGAGCAGTACTTC
TRBJ2-7 TRBV30 - TRBD1 CAFRDRRRYEQYF TGTGCCTTCCGGGACAGAAGACGCTACGAGCAGTACTTC
TRBJ1-1 TRBV30 - - CAWTSIRGNTEAFF TGTGCCTGGACCTCTATCCGGGGGAACACTGAAGCTTTCTTT
TRBJ1-4 TRBV27 - - CASSLDRFGEKLFF TGTGCCAGCAGTTTGGACAGATTCGGTGAAAAACTGTTTTTT
TRBJ1-2 TRBV24-1 - - CATSDLVDGANYGYTF TGTGCCACCAGTGATTTGGTCGACGGAGCTAACTATGGCTACACCTTC
TRBJ2-7 TRBV5-1 - - CASSLETYEQYF TGCGCCAGCAGCCTTGAGACCTACGAGCAGTACTTC
TRBJ2-1 TRBV27 once TRBD1 CASSLGTGRAVSFF TGTGCCAGCAGCCTAGGGACAGGGCGGGCGGTTTCGTTCTTC
TRBJ2-7 TRBV20-1 - - CSARRFYEQYF TGCAGTGCTAGACGTTTCTACGAGCAGTACTTC
TRBJ2-5 TRBV6-2/TRBV6-3 - TRBD1 CASSRQGPETQYF TGTGCCAGCAGCCGACAGGGCCCAGAGACCCAGTACTTC
TRBJ2-7 TRBV4-3 - TRBD1 CASSQDQRTGYEQYF TGCGCCAGCAGCCAAGATCAGAGGACAGGCTACGAGCAGTACTTC
TRBJ1-1 TRBV28 - - CASRRATGNTEAFF TGTGCCAGCAGGAGAGCGACAGGAAACACTGAAGCTTTCTTT
TRBJ2-1 TRBV5-1 - - CASRPVSYNEQFF TGCGCCAGCAGGCCAGTCTCCTACAATGAGCAGTTCTTC
TRBJ2-7 TRBV18 few TRBD1 CASSPGQSYEQYF TGTGCCAGCTCACCGGGACAGAGCTACGAGCAGTACTTC
TRBJ2-5 TRBV7-2 - TRBD1 CASSSRQGKETQYF TGTGCCAGCAGCTCGAGACAGGGGAAAGAGACCCAGTACTTC
TRBJ1-1 TRBV19 - - CASSRATVRIEAFF TGTGCCAGTAGTAGAGCGACAGTACGAATTGAAGCTTTCTTT
TRBJ1-2 TRBV4-3 - - CASSQEINWGDGYTF TGCGCCAGCAGCCAAGAAATCAACTGGGGGGATGGCTACACCTTC
TRBJ2-2 TRBV7-7 - - CASSPLRPGELFF TGTGCCAGCAGCCCCTTGAGGCCCGGGGAGCTGTTTTTT
TRBJ1-2 TRBV7-2 - - CASITGGATNYGYTF TGTGCCAGCATCACCGGGGGGGCGACTAACTATGGCTACACCTTC
TRBJ1-5 TRBV6-6 - TRBD1 CASSPGTGTVYSNQPQHF TGTGCCAGCAGTCCCGGGACAGGGACCGTTTATAGCAATCAGCCCCAGCATTTT
TRBJ2-3 TRBV7-9 - TRBD2 CASSFSGGPTDTQYF TGTGCCAGCAGCTTCAGCGGGGGGCCCACAGATACGCAGTATTTT
TRBJ2-1 TRBV27 - TRBD2 CASSNPETSGLYNEQFF TGTGCCAGCAGTAATCCGGAGACTAGCGGGCTCTACAATGAGCAGTTCTTC
TRBJ2-1 TRBV2 - TRBD2 CASSLVGAGGLYEQFF TGTGCCAGCAGTTTGGTTGGAGCGGGAGGGCTCTATGAGCAGTTCTTC
TRBJ1-2 TRBV7-8 - - CASSREGRRGGTNYGYTF TGTGCCAGCAGCCGCGAGGGACGTCGGGGGGGGACCAACTATGGCTACACCTTC